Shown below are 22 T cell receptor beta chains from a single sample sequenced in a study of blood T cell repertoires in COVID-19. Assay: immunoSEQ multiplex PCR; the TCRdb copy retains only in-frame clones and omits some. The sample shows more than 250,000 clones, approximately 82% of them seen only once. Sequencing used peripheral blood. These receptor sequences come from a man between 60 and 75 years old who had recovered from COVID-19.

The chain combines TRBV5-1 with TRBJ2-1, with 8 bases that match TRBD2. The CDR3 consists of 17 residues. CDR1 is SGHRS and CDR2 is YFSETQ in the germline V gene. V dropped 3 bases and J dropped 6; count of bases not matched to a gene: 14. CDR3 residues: CASSSEWRLAGLNEQFF. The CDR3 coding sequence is TGCGCCAGCAGCTCGGAATGGCGGCTAGCGGGCCTCAATGAGCAGTTCTTC.

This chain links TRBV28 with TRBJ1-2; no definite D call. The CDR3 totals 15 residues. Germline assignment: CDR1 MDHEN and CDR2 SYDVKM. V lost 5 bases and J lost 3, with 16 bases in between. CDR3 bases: TGTGCCAGCAGTGGCACATCCCCTGTTCACTATGGCTACACCTTC. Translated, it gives CASSGTSPVHYGYTF.

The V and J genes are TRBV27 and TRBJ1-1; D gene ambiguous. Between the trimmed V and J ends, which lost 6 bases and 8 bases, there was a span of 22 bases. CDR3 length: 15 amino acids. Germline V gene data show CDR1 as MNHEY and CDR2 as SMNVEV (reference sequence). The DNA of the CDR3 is TGTGCCAGCAGGCCCTATCTGACGGACCGACTAGAAGCTTTCTTT. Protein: CASRPYLTDRLEAFF.

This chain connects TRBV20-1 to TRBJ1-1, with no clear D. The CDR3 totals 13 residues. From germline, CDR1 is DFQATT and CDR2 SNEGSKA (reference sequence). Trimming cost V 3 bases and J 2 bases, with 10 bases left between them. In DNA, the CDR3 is TGCAGTGCTAGTACGGGTTTTAACACTGAAGCTTTCTTT. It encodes CSASTGFNTEAFF.

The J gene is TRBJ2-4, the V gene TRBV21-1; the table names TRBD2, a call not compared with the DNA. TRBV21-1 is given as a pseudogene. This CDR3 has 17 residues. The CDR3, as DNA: TGTGCCAGCAGCAAAGCGCTTCGAGGGCCTGCCGAAAACATTCAGTACTTC. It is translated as CASSKALRGPAENIQYF.

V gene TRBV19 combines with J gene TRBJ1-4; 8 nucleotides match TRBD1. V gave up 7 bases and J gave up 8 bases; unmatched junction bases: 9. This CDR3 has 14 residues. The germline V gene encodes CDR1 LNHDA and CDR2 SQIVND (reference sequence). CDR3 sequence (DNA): TGTGCCAGTAACACCGGGACAGGAGGAGAAAAACTGTTTTTT. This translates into CASNTGTGGEKLFF.

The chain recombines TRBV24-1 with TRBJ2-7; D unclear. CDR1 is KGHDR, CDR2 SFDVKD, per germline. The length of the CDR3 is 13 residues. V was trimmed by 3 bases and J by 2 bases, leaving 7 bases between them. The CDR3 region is CATSDPVTYEQYF. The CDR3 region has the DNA TGTGCCACCAGTGATCCGGTCACCTACGAGCAGTACTTC.

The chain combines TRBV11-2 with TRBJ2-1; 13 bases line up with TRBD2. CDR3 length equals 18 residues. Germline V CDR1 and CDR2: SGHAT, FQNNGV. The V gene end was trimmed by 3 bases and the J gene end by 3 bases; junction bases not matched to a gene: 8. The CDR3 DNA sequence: TGTGCCAGCAGCTTGACTAGCGGGGGGCCCCTGCTCTACAATGAGCAGTTCTTC. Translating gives CASSLTSGGPLLYNEQFF.

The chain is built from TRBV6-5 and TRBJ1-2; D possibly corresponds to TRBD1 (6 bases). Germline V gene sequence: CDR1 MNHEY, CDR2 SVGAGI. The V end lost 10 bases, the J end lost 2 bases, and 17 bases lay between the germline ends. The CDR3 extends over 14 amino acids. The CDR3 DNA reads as TGTGCCACCACACAGGGACCAATAAACTATGGCTACACCTTC. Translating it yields CATTQGPINYGYTF.

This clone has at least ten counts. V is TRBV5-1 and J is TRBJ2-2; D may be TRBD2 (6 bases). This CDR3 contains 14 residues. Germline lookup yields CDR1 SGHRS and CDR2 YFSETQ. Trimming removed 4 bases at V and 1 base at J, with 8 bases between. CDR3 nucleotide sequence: TGCGCCAGCAGCAGGGACTTGAACACCGGGGAGCTGTTTTTT. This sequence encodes CASSRDLNTGELFF.

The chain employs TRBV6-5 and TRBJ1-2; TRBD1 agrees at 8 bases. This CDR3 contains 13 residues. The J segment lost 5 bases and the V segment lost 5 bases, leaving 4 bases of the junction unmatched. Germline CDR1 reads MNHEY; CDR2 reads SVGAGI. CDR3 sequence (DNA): TGTGCCAGCAGTCGTACAGGGGGGTATGGCTACACCTTC. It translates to CASSRTGGYGYTF.

The CDR3 spells CASRRRGTLGDTEAFF. The CDR3, as DNA: TGTGCCAGCAGGCGACGAGGGACTTTAGGGGACACTGAAGCTTTCTTT. This rearrangement joins TRBV27 to TRBJ1-1; a possible D gene is TRBD1 (5 bases). Germline CDR1 MNHEY, CDR2 SMNVEV (reference sequence). The length of the CDR3 is 16 residues. The ends were cut back, 6 bases at V and 3 bases at J, with 20 bases in the middle.

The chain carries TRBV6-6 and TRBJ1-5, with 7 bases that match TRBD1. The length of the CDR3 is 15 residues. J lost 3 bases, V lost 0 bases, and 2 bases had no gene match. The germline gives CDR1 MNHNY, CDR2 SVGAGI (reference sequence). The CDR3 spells CASSYSGQPNQPQHF. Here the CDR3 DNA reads TGTGCCAGCAGTTACTCGGGACAGCCCAATCAGCCCCAGCATTTT.

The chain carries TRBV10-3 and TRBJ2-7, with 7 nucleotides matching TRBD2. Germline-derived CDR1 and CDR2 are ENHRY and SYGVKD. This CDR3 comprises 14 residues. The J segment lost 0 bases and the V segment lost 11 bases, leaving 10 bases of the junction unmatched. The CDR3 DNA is TGTGCCGGAAAGGCTAGCGGTAACTCCTACGAGCAGTACTTC. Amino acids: CAGKASGNSYEQYF.

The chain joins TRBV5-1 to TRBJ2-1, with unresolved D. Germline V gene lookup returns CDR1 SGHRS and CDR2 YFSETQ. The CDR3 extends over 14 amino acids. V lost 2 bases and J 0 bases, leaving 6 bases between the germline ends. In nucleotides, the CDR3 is TGCGCCAGCAGCTTCCTAAGCTCCTACAATGAGCAGTTCTTC. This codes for CASSFLSSYNEQFF.

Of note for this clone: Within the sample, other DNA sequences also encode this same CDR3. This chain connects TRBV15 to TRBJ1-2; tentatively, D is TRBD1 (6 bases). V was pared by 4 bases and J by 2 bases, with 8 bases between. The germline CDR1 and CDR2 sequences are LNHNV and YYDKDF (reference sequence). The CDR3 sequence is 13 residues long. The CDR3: CATSTDRNYGYTF. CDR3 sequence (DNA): TGTGCCACCAGCACTGACAGGAACTATGGCTACACCTTC. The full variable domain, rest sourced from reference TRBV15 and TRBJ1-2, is DAMVIQNPRYQVTQFGKPVTLSCSQTLNHNVMYWYQQKSSQAPKLLFHYYDKDFNNEADTPDNFQSRRPNTSFCFLDIRSPGLGDTAMYLCATSTDRNYGYTFGSGTRLTVV.

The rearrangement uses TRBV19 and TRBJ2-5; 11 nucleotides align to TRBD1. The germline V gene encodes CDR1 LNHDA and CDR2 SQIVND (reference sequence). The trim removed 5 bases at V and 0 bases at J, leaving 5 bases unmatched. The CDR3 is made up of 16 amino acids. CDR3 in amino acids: CASSSRDRGYQETQYF. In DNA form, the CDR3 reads TGTGCCAGTAGTTCAAGGGACAGGGGGTACCAAGAGACCCAGTACTTC.

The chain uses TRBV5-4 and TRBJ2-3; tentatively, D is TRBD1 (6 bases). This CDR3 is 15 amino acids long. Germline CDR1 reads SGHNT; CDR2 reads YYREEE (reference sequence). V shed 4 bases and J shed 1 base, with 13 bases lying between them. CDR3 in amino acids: CASSNRDTRTDTQYF. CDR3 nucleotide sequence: TGTGCCAGCAGCAACCGGGACACCCGCACAGATACGCAGTATTTT.

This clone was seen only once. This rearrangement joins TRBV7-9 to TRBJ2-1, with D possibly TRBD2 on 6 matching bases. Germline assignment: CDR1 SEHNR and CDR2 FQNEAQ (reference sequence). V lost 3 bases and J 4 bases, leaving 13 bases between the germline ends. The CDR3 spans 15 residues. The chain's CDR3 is CASSFYSGVYNEQFF. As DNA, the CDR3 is TGTGCCAGCAGCTTTTATAGCGGAGTTTACAATGAGCAGTTCTTC. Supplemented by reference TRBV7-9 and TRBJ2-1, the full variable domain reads DTGVSQNPRHKITKRGQNVTFRCDPISEHNRLYWYRQTLGQGPEFLTYFQNEAQLEKSRLLSDRFSAERPKGSFSTLEIQRTEQGDSAMYLCASSFYSGVYNEQFFGPGTRLTVL.

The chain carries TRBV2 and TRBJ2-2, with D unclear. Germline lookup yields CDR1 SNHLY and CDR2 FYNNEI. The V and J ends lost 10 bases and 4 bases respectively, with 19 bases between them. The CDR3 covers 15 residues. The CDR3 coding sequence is TGTGCCAACCGAAACCGTCAGGTCAGCACCGGGGAGCTGTTTTTT. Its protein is CANRNRQVSTGELFF. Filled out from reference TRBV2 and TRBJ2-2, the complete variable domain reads EPEVTQTPSHQVTQMGQEVILRCVPISNHLYFYWYRQILGQKVEFLVSFYNNEISEKSEIFDDQFSVERPDGSNFTLKIRSTKLEDSAMYFCANRNRQVSTGELFFGEGSRLTVL.

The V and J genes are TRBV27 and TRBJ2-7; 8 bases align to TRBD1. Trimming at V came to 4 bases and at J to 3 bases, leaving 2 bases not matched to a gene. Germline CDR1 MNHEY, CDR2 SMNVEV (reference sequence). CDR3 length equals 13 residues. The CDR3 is CASSSTGGYEQYF. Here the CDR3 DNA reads TGTGCCAGCAGTTCCACAGGGGGCTACGAGCAGTACTTC.

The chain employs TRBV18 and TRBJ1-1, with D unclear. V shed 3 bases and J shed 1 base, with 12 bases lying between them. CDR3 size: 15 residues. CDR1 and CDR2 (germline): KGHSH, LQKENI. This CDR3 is CASSPQVGRNTEAFF. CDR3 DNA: TGTGCCAGCTCACCTCAAGTGGGGAGGAACACTGAAGCTTTCTTT.